The clone carrying this T cell receptor (beta chain) has more than one count but fewer than ten. The target antigen is unknown. A read error may account for a junction end that differs from germline. The CDR3 contains 15 residues. Germline V lookup: CDR1 MGHDK, CDR2 SYGVNS. The data stem from a study of Graves' ophthalmopathy and Graves' hyperthyroidism. Turning to the study itself: At the time of initial diagnosis and before any treatment, peripheral blood was collected.

Points from the study as a whole: Ophthalmopathy progression was predicted by the model at less than 71% sensitivity and about 74% specificity. With about 87% sensitivity and 70% to 82% specificity, a 13-signature model separated ophthalmopathy from stable hyperthyroidism.

Transcripts of RNA were the source for amplifying TCR beta CDR3 regions. HTBI-primed first-round RT-PCR preceded second-round multiplex PCR. Each CDR3 protein is one row after TCRdb ran MiXCR on the multiplex PCR reads. Of some 750,000 distinct CDR3 sequences in the sample, roughly 40% were seen once. Ophthalmopathy was moderately-to-severely active, CAS at least 3, NOSPECS at least 4, lasting under 3 months. The specimen sequenced was peripheral blood. The sequence was obtained from an adult man with Graves' ophthalmopathy. The rearrangement uses TRBV25-1 and TRBJ1-2; TRBD1 might be the D (5 bases). The CDR3 bases are TGTGCCAGCAGCCTCGGGACTAAGGGTAACTACGGCTACACCTTC. Translating it yields CASSLGTKGNYGYTF.